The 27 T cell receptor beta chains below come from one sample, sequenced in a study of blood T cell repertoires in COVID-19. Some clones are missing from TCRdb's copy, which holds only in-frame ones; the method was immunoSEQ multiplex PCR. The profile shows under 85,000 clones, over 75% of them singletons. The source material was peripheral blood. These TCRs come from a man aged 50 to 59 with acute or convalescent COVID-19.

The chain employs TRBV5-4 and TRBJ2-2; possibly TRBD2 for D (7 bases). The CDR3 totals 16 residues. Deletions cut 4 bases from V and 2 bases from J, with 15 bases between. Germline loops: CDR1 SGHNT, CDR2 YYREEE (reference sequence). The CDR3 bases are TGTGCCAGCAGCCGGCGGGGGCGGGGAAACACCGGGGAGCTGTTTTTT. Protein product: CASSRRGRGNTGELFF.

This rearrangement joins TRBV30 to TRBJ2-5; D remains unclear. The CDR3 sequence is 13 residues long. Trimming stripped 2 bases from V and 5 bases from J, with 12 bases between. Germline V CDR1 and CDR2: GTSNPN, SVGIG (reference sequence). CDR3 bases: TGTGCCTGGAGTTTTCCGGTCGGGGAGACCCAGTACTTC. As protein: CAWSFPVGETQYF.

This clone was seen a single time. The CDR3 loop is CASSLGASFNYGYTF. DNA of the CDR3: TGTGCCAGCAGCTTGGGCGCCTCCTTTAACTATGGCTACACCTTC. This chain joins TRBV5-8 and TRBJ1-2; unclear D gene. V lost 0 bases to trimming and J lost 1 base, with 10 bases between them. CDR1 and CDR2 (germline): SGHTS, YDEGEE. This CDR3 contains 15 residues.

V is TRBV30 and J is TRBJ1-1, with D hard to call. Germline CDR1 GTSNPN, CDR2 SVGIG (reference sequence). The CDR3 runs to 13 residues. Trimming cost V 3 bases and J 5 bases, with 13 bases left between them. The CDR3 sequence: CAWRRGLGTEAFF. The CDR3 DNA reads TGTGCCTGGAGACGGGGTCTGGGGACTGAAGCTTTCTTT.

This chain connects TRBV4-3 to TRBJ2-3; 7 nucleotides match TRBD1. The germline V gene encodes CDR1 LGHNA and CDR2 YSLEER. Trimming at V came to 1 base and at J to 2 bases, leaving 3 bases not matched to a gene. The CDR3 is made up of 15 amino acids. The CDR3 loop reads CASSQGGTATDTQYF. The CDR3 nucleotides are TGCGCCAGCAGCCAAGGGGGGACAGCCACAGATACGCAGTATTTT.

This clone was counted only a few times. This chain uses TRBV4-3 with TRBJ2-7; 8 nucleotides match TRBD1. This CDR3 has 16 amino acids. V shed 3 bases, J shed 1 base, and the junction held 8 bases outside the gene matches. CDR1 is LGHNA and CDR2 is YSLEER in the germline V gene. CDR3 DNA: TGCGCCAGCAGCCACTCCGGGACAGGTGAATCCTACGAGCAGTACTTC. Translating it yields CASSHSGTGESYEQYF.

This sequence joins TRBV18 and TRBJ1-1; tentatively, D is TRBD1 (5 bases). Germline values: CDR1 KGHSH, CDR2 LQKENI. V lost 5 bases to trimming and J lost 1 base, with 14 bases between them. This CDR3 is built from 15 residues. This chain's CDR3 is CASSSSIDRNTEAFF. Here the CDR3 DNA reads TGTGCCAGCTCATCGAGCATCGACAGGAACACTGAAGCTTTCTTT.

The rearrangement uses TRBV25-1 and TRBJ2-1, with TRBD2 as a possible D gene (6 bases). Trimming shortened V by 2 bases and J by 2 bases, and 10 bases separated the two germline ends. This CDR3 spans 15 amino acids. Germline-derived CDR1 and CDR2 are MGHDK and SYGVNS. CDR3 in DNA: TGTGCCAGCAGTGAACTGAGCGGGCCCTACAATGAGCAGTTCTTC. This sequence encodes CASSELSGPYNEQFF.

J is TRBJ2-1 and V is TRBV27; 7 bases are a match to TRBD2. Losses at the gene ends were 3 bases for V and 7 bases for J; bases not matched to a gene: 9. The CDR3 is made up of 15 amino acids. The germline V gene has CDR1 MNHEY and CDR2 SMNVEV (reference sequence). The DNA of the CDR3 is TGTGCCAGCAGTTTTGTCCTGGGAGCGGGAAATGAGCAGTTCTTC. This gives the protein CASSFVLGAGNEQFF.

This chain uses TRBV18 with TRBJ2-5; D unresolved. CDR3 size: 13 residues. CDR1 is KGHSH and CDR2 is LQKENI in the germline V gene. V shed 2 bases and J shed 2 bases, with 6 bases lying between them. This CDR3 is CASSPVEQETQYF. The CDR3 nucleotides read TGTGCCAGCTCACCAGTGGAGCAAGAGACCCAGTACTTC.

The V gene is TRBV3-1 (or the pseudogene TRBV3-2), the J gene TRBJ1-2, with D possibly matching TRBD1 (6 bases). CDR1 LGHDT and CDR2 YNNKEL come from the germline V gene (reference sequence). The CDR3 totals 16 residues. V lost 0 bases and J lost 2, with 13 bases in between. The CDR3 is CASSQEGTTGNYGYTF. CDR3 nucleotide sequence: TGTGCCAGCAGCCAAGAAGGGACAACCGGGAACTATGGCTACACCTTC.

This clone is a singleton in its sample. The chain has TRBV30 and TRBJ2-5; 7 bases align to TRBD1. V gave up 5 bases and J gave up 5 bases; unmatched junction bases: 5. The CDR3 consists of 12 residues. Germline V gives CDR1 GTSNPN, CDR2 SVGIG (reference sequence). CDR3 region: CAWGGTVETQYF. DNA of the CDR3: TGTGCCTGGGGTGGGACAGTTGAGACCCAGTACTTC.

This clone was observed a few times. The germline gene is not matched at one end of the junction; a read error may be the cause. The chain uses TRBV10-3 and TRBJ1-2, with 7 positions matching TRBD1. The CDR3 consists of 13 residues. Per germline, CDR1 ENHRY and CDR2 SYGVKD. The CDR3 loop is CAITRDREMGYTF. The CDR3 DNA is TGTGCTATCACCAGGGACAGAGAAATGGGCTACACCTTC.

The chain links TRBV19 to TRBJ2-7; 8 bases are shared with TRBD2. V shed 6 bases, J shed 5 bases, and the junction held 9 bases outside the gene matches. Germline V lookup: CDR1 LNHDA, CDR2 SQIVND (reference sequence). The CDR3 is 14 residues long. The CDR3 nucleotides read TGTGCCAGTAGAAGCGGGAGTAATCTGGACGAGCAGTACTTC. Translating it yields CASRSGSNLDEQYF.

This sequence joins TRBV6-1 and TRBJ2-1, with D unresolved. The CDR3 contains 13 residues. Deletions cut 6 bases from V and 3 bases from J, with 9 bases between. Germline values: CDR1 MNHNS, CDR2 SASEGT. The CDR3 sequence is CASRPRVYNEQFF. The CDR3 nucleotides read TGTGCCAGCAGGCCCCGGGTCTACAATGAGCAGTTCTTC.

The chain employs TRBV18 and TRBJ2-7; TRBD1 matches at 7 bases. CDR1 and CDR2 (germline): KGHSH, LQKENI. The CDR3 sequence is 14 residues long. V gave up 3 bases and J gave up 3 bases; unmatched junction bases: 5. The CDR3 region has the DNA TGTGCCAGCTCACCCACAGGGGACGGCTACGAGCAGTACTTC. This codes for CASSPTGDGYEQYF.

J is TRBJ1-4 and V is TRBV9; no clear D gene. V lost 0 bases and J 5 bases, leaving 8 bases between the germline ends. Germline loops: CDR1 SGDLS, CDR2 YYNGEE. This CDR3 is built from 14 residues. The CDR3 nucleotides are TGTGCCAGCAGCGTAGACGGGATGAATGAAAAACTGTTTTTT. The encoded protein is CASSVDGMNEKLFF.

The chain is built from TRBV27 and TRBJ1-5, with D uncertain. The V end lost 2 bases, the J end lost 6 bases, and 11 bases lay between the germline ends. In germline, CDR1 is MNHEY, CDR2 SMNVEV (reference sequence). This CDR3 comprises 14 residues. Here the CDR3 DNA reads TGTGCCAGCAGTTTAAGGCAGGTTGGTCAGCCCCAGCATTTT. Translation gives CASSLRQVGQPQHF.

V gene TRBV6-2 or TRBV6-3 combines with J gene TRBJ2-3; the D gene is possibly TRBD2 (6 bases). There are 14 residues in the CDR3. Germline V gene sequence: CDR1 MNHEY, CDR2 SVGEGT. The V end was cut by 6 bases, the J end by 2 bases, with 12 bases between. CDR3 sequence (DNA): TGTGCCAGCAGCCCCGGACTAATCACAGATACGCAGTATTTT. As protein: CASSPGLITDTQYF.

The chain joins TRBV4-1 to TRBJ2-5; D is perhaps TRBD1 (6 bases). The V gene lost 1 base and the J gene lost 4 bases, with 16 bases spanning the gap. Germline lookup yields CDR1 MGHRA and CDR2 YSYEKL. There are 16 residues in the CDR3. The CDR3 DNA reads TGCGCCAGCAGCCAAGGAGCAGGGGTGCTCAGAGAGACCCAGTACTTC. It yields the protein CASSQGAGVLRETQYF.

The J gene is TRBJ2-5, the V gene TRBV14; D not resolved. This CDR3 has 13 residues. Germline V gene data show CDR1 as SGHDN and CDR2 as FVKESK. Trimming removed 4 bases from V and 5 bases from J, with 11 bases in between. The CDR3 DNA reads TGTGCCAGCAGCCGTCAACTCCGGGAGACCCAGTACTTC. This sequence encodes CASSRQLRETQYF.

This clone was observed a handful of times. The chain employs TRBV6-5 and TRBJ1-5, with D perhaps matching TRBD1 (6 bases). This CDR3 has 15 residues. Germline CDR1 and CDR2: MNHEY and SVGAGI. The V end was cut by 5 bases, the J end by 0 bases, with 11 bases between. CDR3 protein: CASSPGHNSNQPQHF. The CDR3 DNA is TGTGCCAGCAGTCCGGGACACAATAGCAATCAGCCCCAGCATTTT.

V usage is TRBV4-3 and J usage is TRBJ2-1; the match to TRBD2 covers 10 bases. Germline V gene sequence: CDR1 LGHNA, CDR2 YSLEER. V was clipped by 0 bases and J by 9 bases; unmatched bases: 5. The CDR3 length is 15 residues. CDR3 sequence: CASSQDTSGKGEQFF. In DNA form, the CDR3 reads TGCGCCAGCAGCCAAGATACTAGCGGGAAAGGTGAGCAGTTCTTC.

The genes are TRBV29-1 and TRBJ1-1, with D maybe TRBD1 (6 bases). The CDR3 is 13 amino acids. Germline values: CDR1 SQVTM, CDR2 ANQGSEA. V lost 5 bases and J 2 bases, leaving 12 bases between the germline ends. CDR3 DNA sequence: TGCAGCGTTTACAGACAGGCCAACACTGAAGCTTTCTTT. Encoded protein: CSVYRQANTEAFF.

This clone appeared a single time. CDR3 sequence reads: CASSHAYQDQPQHF. The CDR3 nucleotides read TGTGCCAGCAGCCACGCCTATCAGGATCAGCCCCAGCATTTT. The V call is TRBV4-2, the J call TRBJ1-5; no definite D call. CDR3 length: 14 residues. The V end was cut by 3 bases, the J end by 5 bases, with 11 bases between. CDR1 is LGHNA and CDR2 is YNFKEQ in the germline V gene.

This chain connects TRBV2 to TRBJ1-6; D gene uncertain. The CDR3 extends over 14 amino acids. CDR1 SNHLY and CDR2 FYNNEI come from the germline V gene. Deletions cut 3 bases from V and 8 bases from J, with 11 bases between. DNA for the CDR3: TGTGCCAGCAGTGACTCCGGACTGGATTCACCCCTCCACTTT. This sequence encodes CASSDSGLDSPLHF. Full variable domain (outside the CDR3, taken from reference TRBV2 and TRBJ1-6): EPEVTQTPSHQVTQMGQEVILRCVPISNHLYFYWYRQILGQKVEFLVSFYNNEISEKSEIFDDQFSVERPDGSNFTLKIRSTKLEDSAMYFCASSDSGLDSPLHFGNGTRLTVT.

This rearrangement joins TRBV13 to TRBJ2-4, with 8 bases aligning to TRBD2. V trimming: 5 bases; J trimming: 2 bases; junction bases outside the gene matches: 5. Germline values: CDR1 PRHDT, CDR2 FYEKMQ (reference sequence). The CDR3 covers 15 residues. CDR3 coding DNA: TGTGCCAGCAGCCGTACTAGCGGAACCAAAAACATTCAGTACTTC. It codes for CASSRTSGTKNIQYF.